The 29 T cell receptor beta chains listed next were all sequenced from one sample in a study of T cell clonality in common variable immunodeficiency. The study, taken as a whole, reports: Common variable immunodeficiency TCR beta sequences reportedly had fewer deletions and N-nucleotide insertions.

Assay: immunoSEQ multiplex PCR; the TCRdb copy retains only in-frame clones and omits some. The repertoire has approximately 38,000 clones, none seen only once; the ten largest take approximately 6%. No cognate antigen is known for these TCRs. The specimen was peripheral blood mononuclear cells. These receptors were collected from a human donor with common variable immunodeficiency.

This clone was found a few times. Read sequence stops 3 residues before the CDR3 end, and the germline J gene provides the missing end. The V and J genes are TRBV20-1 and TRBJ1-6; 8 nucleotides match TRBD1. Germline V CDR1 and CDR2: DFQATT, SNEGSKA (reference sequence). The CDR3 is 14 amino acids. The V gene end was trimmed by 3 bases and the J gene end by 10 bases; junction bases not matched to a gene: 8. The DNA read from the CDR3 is TGCAGTGCTAGGGGAAACAGGGGGGGGTCACCC. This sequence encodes CSARGNRGGSP. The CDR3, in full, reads CSARGNRGGSPLHF.

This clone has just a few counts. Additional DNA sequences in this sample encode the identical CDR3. The CDR3 loop is CASSIQGAGTEAFF. CDR3 DNA, as far as it was read: TGTGCCAGTAGTATACAGGGGGCCGGCACTGAA. This sequence joins TRBV19 and TRBJ1-1; TRBD1 matches 8 bases. The CDR3 end falls 3 residues outside the read, so it is completed with the germline J gene. V lost 2 bases to trimming and J lost 4 bases; unmatched junction nucleotides: 3. The CDR3 runs 14 residues. In germline, CDR1 is LNHDA, CDR2 SQIVND (reference sequence).

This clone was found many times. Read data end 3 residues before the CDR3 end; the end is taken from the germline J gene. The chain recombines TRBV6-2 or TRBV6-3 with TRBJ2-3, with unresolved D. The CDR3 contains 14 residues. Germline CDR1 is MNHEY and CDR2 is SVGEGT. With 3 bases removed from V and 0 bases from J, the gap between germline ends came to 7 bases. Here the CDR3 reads CASSYVSSTDTQYF. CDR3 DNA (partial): TGTGCCAGCAGTTATGTATCTAGCACAGATACG.

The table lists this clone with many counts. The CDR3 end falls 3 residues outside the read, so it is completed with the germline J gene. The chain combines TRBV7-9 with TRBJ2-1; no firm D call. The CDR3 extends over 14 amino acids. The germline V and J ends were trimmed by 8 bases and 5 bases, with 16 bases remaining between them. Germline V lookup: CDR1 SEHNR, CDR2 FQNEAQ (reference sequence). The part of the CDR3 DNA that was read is TGTGCCAGCGTTCTTTTCGCGGATCACAATGAG. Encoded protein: CASVLFADHNE. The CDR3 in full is CASVLFADHNEQFF. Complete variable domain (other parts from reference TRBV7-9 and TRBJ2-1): DTGVSQNPRHKITKRGQNVTFRCDPISEHNRLYWYRQTLGQGPEFLTYFQNEAQLEKSRLLSDRFSAERPKGSFSTLEIQRTEQGDSAMYLCASVLFADHNEQFFGPGTRLTVL.

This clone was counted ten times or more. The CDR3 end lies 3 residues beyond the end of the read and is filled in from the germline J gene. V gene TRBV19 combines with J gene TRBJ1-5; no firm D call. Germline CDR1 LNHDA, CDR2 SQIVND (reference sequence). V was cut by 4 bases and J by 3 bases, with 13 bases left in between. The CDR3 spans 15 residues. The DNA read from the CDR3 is TGTGCCAGTAGTACATATGGGCGATTCAATCAGCCC. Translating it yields CASSTYGRFNQP. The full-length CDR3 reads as CASSTYGRFNQPQHF.

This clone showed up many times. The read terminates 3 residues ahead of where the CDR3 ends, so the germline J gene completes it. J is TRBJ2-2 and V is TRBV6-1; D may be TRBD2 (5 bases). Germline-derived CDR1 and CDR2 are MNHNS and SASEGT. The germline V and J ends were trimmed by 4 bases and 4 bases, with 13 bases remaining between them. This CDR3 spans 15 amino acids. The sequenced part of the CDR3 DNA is TGTGCCAGCAGTGCGCGGGCCGTGAGCACCGGGGAG. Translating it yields CASSARAVSTGE. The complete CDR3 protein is CASSARAVSTGELFF.

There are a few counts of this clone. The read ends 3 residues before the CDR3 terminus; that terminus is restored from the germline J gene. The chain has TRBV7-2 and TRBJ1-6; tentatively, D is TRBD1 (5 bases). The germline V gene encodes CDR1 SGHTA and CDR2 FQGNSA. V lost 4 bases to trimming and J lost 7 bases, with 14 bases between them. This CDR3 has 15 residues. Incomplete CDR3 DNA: TGTGCCAGCAGCTCACAGGCCCCGGGAAATTCACCC. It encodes CASSSQAPGNSP. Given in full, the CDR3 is CASSSQAPGNSPLHF.

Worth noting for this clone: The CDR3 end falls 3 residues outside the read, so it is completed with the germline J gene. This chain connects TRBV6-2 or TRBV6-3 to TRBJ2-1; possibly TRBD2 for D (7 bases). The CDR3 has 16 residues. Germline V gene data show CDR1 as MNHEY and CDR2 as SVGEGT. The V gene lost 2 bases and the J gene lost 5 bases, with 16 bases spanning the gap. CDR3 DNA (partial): TGTGCCAGCAGTTACGGGGTGTCGGGGGGCCACAATGAG. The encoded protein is CASSYGVSGGHNE. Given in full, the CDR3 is CASSYGVSGGHNEQFF.

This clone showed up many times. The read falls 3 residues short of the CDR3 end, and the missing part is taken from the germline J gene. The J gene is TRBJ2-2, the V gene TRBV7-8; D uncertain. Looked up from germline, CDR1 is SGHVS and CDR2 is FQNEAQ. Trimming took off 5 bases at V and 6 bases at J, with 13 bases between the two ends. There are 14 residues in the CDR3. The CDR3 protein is CASSHKRFAGELFF. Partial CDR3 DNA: TGTGCCAGCAGCCATAAAAGGTTCGCCGGGGAG.

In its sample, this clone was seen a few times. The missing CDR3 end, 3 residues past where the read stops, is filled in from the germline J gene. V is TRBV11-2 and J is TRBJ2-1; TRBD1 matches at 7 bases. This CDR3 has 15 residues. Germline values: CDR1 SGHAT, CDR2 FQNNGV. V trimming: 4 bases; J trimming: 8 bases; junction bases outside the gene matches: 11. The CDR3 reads CASSSWTGPEYEQFF. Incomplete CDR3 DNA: TGTGCCAGCAGCTCGTGGACAGGACCCGAGTATGAG.

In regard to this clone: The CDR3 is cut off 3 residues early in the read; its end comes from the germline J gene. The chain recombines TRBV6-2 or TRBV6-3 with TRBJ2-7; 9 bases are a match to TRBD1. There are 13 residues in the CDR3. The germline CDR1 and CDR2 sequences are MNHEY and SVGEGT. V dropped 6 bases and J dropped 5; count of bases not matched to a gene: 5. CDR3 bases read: TGTGCCAGCAGGACAGGGGGGAAGAACGAG. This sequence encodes CASRTGGKNE. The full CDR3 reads CASRTGGKNEQYF.

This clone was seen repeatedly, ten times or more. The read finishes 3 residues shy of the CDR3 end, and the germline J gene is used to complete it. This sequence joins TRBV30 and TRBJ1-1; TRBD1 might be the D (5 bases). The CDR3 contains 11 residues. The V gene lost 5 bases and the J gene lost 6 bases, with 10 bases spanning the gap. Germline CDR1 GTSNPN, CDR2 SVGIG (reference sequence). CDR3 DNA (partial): TGTGCCTGGGGGCGGGGGGCTGAA. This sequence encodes CAWGRGAE. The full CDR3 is CAWGRGAEAFF. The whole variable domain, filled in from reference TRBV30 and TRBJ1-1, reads SQTIHQWPATLVQPVGSPLSLECTVEGTSNPNLYWYRQAAGRGLQLLFYSVGIGQISSEVPQNLSASRPQDRQFILSSKKLLLSDSGFYLCAWGRGAEAFFGQGTRLTVV.

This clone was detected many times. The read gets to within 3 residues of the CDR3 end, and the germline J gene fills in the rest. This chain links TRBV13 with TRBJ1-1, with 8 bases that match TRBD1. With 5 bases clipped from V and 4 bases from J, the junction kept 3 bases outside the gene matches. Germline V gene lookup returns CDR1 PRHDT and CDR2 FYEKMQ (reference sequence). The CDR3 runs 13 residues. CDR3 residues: CASSPTGGTEAFF. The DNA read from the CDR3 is TGTGCCAGCAGCCCTACAGGGGGCACTGAA.

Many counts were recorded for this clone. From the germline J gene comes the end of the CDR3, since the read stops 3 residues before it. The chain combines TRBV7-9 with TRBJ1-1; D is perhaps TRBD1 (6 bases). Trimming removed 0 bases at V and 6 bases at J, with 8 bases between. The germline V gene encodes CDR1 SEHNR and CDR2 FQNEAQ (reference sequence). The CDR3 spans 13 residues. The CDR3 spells CASSLAGAPEAFF. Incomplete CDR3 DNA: TGTGCCAGCAGCTTAGCGGGGGCCCCTGAA.

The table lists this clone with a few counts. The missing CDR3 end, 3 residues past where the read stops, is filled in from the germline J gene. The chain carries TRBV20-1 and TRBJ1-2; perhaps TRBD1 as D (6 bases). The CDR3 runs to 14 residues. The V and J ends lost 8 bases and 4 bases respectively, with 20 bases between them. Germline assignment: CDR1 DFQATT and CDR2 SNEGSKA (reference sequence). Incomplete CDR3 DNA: TGCAGTACCAGGGGTCCGGATTTCCTCTATGGC. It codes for CSTRGPDFLYG. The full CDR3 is CSTRGPDFLYGYTF.

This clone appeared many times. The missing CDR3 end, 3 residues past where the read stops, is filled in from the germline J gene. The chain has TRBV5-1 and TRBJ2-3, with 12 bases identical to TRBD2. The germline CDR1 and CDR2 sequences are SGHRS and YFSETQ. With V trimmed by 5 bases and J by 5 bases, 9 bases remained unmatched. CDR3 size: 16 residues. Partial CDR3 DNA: TGCGCCAGCAGATTCCTAGCGGGGGGGCCTGAAGATACG. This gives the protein CASRFLAGGPEDT. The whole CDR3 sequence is CASRFLAGGPEDTQYF.

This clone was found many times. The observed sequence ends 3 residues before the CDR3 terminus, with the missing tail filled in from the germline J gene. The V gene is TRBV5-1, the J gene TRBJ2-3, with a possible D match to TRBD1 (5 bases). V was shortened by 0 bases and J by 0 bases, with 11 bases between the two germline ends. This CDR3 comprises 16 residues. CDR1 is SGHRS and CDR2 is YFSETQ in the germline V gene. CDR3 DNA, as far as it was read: TGCGCCAGCAGCTTGGCCGACCAGGGAAGCACAGATACG. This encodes CASSLADQGSTDT. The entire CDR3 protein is CASSLADQGSTDTQYF. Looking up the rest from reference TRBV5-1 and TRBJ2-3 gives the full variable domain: KAGVTQTPRYLIKTRGQQVTLSCSPISGHRSVSWYQQTPGQGLQFLFEYFSETQRNKGNFPGRFSGRQFSNSRSEMNVSTLELGDSALYLCASSLADQGSTDTQYFGPGTRLTVL.

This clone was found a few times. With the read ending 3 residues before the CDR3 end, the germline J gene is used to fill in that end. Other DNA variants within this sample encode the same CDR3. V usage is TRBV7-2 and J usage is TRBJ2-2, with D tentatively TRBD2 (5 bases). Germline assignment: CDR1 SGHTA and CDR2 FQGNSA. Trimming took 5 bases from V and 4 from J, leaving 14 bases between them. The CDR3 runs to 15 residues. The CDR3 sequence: CASSPRTSGTGELFF. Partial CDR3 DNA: TGTGCCAGCAGCCCCAGGACGAGCGGCACCGGGGAG.

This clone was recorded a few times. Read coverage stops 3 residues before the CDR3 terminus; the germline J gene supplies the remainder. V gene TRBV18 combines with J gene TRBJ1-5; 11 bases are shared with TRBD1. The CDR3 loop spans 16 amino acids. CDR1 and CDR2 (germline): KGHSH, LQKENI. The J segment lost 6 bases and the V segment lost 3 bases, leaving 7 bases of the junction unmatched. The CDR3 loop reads CASSPPGTGGFQPQHF. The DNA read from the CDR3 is TGTGCCAGCTCACCGCCCGGGACAGGGGGGTTTCAGCCC.

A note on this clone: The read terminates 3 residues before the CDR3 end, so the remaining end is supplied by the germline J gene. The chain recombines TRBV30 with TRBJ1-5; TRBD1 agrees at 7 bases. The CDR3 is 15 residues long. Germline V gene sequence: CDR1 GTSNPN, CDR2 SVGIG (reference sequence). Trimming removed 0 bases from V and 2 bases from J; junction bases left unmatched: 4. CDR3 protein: CAWSVWGTGNQPQHF. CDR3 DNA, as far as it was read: TGTGCCTGGAGTGTGTGGGGGACAGGCAATCAGCCC.

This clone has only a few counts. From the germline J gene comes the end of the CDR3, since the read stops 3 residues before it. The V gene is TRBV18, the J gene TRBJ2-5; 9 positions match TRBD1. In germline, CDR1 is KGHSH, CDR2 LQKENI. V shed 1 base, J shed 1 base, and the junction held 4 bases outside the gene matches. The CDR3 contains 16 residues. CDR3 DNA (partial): TGTGCCAGCTCACCACGGGGACAGGGATTCCAAGAGACC. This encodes CASSPRGQGFQET. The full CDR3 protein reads CASSPRGQGFQETQYF.

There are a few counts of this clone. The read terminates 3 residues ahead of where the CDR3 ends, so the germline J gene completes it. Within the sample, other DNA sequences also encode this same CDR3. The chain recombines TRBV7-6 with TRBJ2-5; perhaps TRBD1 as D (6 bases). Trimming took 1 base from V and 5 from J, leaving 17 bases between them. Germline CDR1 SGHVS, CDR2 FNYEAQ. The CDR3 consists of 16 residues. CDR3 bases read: TGTGCCAGCAGCTTAGGTTCAGGGGTTATAGGGGAGACC. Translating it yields CASSLGSGVIGET. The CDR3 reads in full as CASSLGSGVIGETQYF.

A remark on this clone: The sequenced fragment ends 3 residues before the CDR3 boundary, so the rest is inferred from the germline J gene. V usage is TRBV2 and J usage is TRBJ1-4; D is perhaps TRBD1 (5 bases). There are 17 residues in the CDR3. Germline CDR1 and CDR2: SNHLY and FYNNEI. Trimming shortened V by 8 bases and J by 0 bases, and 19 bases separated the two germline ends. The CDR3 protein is CASSYMDIGTTNEKLFF. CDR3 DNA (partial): TGTGCCAGCTCGTATATGGACATAGGTACAACTAATGAAAAA.

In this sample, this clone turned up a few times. The covered CDR3 bases are TGTGCCAGTAACCCAGCCGGGACAGGGGGTGGAGGTGAG. As protein: CASNPAGTGGGGE. The entire CDR3 protein reads CASNPAGTGGGGEQFF. The chain has TRBV19 and TRBJ2-1; 11 bases fit TRBD1. The CDR3 goes on 3 residues after the read ends, and that part is filled in from the germline J gene. The ends lost 7 bases at V and 9 bases at J; junction bases unmatched: 14. In germline, CDR1 is LNHDA, CDR2 SQIVND (reference sequence). The length of the CDR3 is 16 residues.

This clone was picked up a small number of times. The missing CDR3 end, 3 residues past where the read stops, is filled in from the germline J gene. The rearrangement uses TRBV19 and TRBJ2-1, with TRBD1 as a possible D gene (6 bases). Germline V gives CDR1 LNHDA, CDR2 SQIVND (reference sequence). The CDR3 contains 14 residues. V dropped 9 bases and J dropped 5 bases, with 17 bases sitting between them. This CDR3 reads CASNRDTANNEQFF. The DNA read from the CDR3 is TGTGCCAGCAACCGGGACACGGCTAACAATGAG. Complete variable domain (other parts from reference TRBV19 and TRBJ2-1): DGGITQSPKYLFRKEGQNVTLSCEQNLNHDAMYWYRQDPGQGLRLIYYSQIVNDFQKGDIAEGYSVSREKKESFPLTVTSAQKNPTAFYLCASNRDTANNEQFFGPGTRLTVL.

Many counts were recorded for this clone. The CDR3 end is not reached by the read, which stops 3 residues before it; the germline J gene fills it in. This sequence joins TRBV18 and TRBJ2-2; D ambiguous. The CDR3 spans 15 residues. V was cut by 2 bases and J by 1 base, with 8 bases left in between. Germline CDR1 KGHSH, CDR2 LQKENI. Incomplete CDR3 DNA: TGTGCCAGCTCACCAAACACCCTGAACACCGGGGAG. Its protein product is CASSPNTLNTGE. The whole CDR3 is CASSPNTLNTGELFF.

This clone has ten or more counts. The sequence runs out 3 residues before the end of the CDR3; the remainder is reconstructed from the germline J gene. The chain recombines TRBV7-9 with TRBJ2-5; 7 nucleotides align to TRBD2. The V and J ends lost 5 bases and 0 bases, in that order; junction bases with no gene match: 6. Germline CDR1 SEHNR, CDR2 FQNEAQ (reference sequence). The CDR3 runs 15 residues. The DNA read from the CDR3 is TGTGCCAGCAGCGTACCGCGGGGGTACCAAGAGACC. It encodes CASSVPRGYQET. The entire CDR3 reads CASSVPRGYQETQYF.

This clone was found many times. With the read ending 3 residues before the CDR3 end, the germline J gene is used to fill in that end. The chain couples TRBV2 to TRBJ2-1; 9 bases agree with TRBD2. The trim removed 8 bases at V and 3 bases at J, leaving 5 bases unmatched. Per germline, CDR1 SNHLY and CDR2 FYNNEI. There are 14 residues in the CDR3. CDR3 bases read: TGTGCCAGCTTGTCGCGGGAGGGCTACAATGAG. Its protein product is CASLSREGYNE. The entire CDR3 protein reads CASLSREGYNEQFF.

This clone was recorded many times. This CDR3 reads CSVNSGSGVGNEQFF. The part of the CDR3 DNA that was read is TGCAGCGTTAATAGCGGGAGTGGGGTGGGCAATGAG. The chain combines TRBV29-1 with TRBJ2-1; 9 bases line up with TRBD2. With the read ending 3 residues before the CDR3 end, the germline J gene is used to fill in that end. The CDR3 totals 15 residues. With V trimmed by 5 bases and J by 6 bases, 11 bases remained unmatched. CDR1 and CDR2 from the germline V gene are SQVTM and ANQGSEA.